The 8 T cell receptor beta chains reported below all come from one sample, sequenced in a study of type 1 regulatory T cells. TCRdb redid the calling of the reads with MiXCR, one entry per CDR3 protein. Among roughly 60,000 distinct CDR3 sequences listed, 60% to 80% were seen once. Antigens of these TCRs are unknown. The sequenced sample was cultured non-Tr1 T cells, either the whole culture or a sorted T cell fraction (not recorded which). Receptor source: a human donor in good health.

Ten or more counts support this clonotype. The gene calls are TRBV20-1 and TRBJ1-1; D gene unclear. The length of the CDR3 is 11 residues. The germline CDR1 and CDR2 sequences are DFQATT and SNEGSKA (reference sequence). With 0 bases removed from V and 6 bases from J, the gap between germline ends came to 5 bases. CDR3 DNA: TGCAGTGCTAGAGAGTTCGCTGAAGCTTTCTTT. It specifies CSAREFAEAFF.

The V call is TRBV20-1, the J call TRBJ1-5; 8 bases agree with TRBD1. This CDR3 is 12 amino acids long. Trimming at V came to 5 bases and at J to 7 bases, leaving 4 bases not matched to a gene. Germline assignment: CDR1 DFQATT and CDR2 SNEGSKA (reference sequence). CDR3: CSASTGAQPQHF. In DNA, the CDR3 is TGCAGTGCTTCGACAGGGGCACAGCCCCAGCATTTT.

The V and J genes are TRBV9 and TRBJ2-2; 7 positions agree with TRBD1. Germline CDR1 and CDR2: SGDLS and YYNGEE. V trimming: 0 bases; J trimming: 0 bases; junction bases outside the gene matches: 11. CDR3 length: 19 residues. CDR3 nucleotide sequence: TGTGCCAGCAGCGTAGGTTTAGGGACAGTAGTCCCGAACACCGGGGAGCTGTTTTTT. Its protein is CASSVGLGTVVPNTGELFF.

The J gene is TRBJ2-2, the V gene TRBV5-1; maybe TRBD1 (6 bases). This CDR3 contains 15 residues. Germline CDR1 is SGHRS and CDR2 is YFSETQ. The V end was cut by 4 bases, the J end by 6 bases, with 16 bases between. The CDR3 region has the DNA TGCGCCAGCAGCCTCATACTGGACAGTCCCGGGGAGCTGTTTTTT. Translation: CASSLILDSPGELFF.

The J gene is TRBJ2-7, the V gene TRBV20-1, with D maybe TRBD2 (5 bases). Trimming cost V 5 bases and J 3 bases, with 17 bases left between them. The V gene's germline CDR1 is DFQATT and CDR2 SNEGSKA (reference sequence). The CDR3 runs to 14 residues. The CDR3 coding sequence is TGCAGTGCTGGCCGGGGTACTGGGATCTACGAGCAGTACTTC. Its translation is CSAGRGTGIYEQYF.

J is TRBJ1-5 and V is TRBV18; 12 bases are a match to TRBD1. The V gene end was trimmed by 5 bases and the J gene end by 10 bases; junction bases not matched to a gene: 9. This CDR3 region has 15 residues. Germline V gene data show CDR1 as KGHSH and CDR2 as LQKENI. The CDR3 nucleotides are TGTGCCAGCTCAACGGGGACAGGGGGCCTCAACCCCCAGCATTTT. This sequence encodes CASSTGTGGLNPQHF.

This clonotype was detected only a few times. The chain carries TRBV6-6 and TRBJ1-2, with 7 bases fitting TRBD1. The ends lost 10 bases at V and 8 bases at J; junction bases unmatched: 13. Germline lookup yields CDR1 MNHNY and CDR2 SVGAGI (reference sequence). The CDR3 runs 13 residues. CDR3 in amino acids: CATVGGGREGYTF. CDR3 sequence (DNA): TGTGCCACCGTGGGAGGGGGCAGGGAAGGCTACACCTTC.

This clonotype was detected once. The chain uses TRBV10-2 and TRBJ2-7; 8 positions match TRBD1. This CDR3 is 15 amino acids long. The V gene's germline CDR1 is WSHSY and CDR2 SAAADI. V shed 6 bases and J 5 bases; nucleotides not matched to a gene: 12. CDR3 sequence (DNA): TGCGCCAGCAGACGATCCGGACAGGGTCTCAACGAGCAGTACTTC. Its translation is CASRRSGQGLNEQYF.